This T cell receptor (beta chain) was recovered during a study of control samples from healthy donors and cancer patients. Using immunoSEQ multiplex PCR, the repertoire was profiled, and TCRdb retains in-frame clones only, with some absent. This sample yields approximately 100,000 clones, of which more than 90% are seen a single time; approximately 3% belongs to the top ten. Germline-derived CDR1 and CDR2 are MDHEN and SYDVKM. Trimming removed 4 bases at V and 5 bases at J, with 15 bases between. This CDR3 region has 15 residues. This receptor was obtained from a human donor in good health. The donor label of this sample is uncertain. The chain combines TRBV28 with TRBJ1-5, with TRBD1 as a possible D gene (5 bases). The material sequenced was blood. This CDR3 is CASSSSRGRDQPQHF. The CDR3 DNA reads as TGTGCCAGCAGTTCCTCGAGGGGACGGGATCAGCCCCAGCATTTT.